The next 16 T cell receptor beta chains were all read from a single sample in a study of blood T cell repertoires in COVID-19. Repertoires were generated with immunoSEQ multiplex PCR, while TCRdb's copy carries only in-frame clones and drops some. The data hold 120,000 to 150,000 clones, with 80% to 85% observed a single time. Sequenced sample: PBMCs or T cells enriched from blood (not recorded which). The receptors stem from a woman aged 45-60 years who had been exposed to COVID-19.

The chain carries TRBV6-5 and TRBJ1-6; D is unresolved. V was trimmed by 5 bases and J by 8 bases, leaving 10 bases between them. Germline V gene sequence: CDR1 MNHEY, CDR2 SVGAGI. This CDR3 contains 13 residues. CDR3: CASSPQGDSPLHF. The DNA for the CDR3 is TGTGCCAGCAGTCCCCAAGGAGATTCACCCCTCCACTTT.

The CDR3 DNA sequence: TGTGCCAGTAGTTCCTGGGACAGCAACTATGGCTACACCTTC. The encoded protein is CASSSWDSNYGYTF. The gene calls are TRBV19 and TRBJ1-2; the match to TRBD1 covers 7 bases. The CDR3 sequence is 14 residues long. Germline V lookup: CDR1 LNHDA, CDR2 SQIVND (reference sequence). The ends lost 5 bases at V and 2 bases at J; junction bases unmatched: 5.

V is TRBV29-1 and J is TRBJ2-5; 10 bases are a match to TRBD2. CDR1 is SQVTM, CDR2 ANQGSEA, per germline. The CDR3 spans 13 residues. Trimming took 6 bases from V and 8 from J; bases not matched to a gene: 9. This chain's CDR3 is CSVGTSATRTQYF. CDR3 DNA sequence: TGCAGCGTCGGGACTAGCGCCACCAGAACCCAGTACTTC.

The rearrangement uses TRBV27 and TRBJ1-4; D remains ambiguous. V gave up 6 bases and J gave up 1 base, with 9 bases separating them. The CDR3 spans 14 residues. CDR1 and CDR2 (germline): MNHEY, SMNVEV (reference sequence). The CDR3 nucleotides read TGTGCCAGCAGATTGAGAGGAACTAATGAAAAACTGTTTTTT. Protein: CASRLRGTNEKLFF.

V and J are TRBV9 and TRBJ1-2; D gene ambiguous. Germline V gives CDR1 SGDLS, CDR2 YYNGEE. Trimming shortened V by 3 bases and J by 7 bases, and 7 bases separated the two germline ends. The CDR3 runs 11 residues. The CDR3 here is CASSEAGGYTF. The CDR3 DNA is TGTGCCAGCAGCGAGGCAGGTGGCTACACCTTC.

This clone was counted a single time. The V call is TRBV11-2, the J call TRBJ1-3; 7 positions match TRBD1. V lost 5 bases to trimming and J lost 0 bases; unmatched junction nucleotides: 4. Germline CDR1 and CDR2: SGHAT and FQNNGV. This CDR3 is 15 amino acids long. CDR3 region: CASSPTGVSGNTIYF. The CDR3 DNA is TGTGCCAGCAGCCCAACAGGGGTCTCTGGAAACACCATATATTTT.

The rearrangement uses TRBV3-1 (or the pseudogene TRBV3-2) and TRBJ1-2, with TRBD1 matching 7 bases. This CDR3 has 14 residues. V was clipped by 9 bases and J by 3 bases; unmatched bases: 10. The germline gives CDR1 LGHDT, CDR2 YNNKEL (reference sequence). This CDR3 reads CASRAAGGDYGYTF. CDR3 bases: TGTGCCAGTCGAGCTGCAGGGGGAGACTATGGCTACACCTTC.

The chain carries TRBV10-1 and TRBJ1-3; D is ambiguous. Germline values: CDR1 WNHNN, CDR2 SYGVQD (reference sequence). V was clipped by 4 bases and J by 0 bases, with 4 bases between them. The CDR3 loop spans 13 amino acids. The CDR3 here is CASSGGSGNTIYF. Written as DNA, the CDR3 is TGCGCCAGCAGTGGAGGCTCTGGAAACACCATATATTTT.

Only a few counts were recorded for this clone. The gene calls are TRBV10-2 and TRBJ1-1; TRBD1 is a possible D gene (5 bases). The CDR3 covers 16 residues. Trimming removed 0 bases at V and 0 bases at J, with 11 bases between. Germline lookup yields CDR1 WSHSY and CDR2 SAAADI. The CDR3 here is CASSESRGVMNTEAFF. For the CDR3, the DNA is TGCGCCAGCAGTGAGTCACGGGGGGTCATGAACACTGAAGCTTTCTTT.

The chain links TRBV6-2 or TRBV6-3 to TRBJ2-3; 11 bases agree with TRBD2. V lost 5 bases to trimming and J lost 2 bases; unmatched junction nucleotides: 9. Germline values: CDR1 MNHEY, CDR2 SVGEGT. This CDR3 is 17 amino acids long. In DNA, the CDR3 is TGTGCCAGCAGTCCCCCTCGACTAGCGGGAACCACAGATACGCAGTATTTT. Its translation: CASSPPRLAGTTDTQYF.

The chain has TRBV6-4 and TRBJ1-2; D not certain. The germline V gene has CDR1 MRHNA and CDR2 SNTAGT. The V gene lost 2 bases and the J gene lost 4 bases, with 11 bases spanning the gap. The CDR3 extends over 14 amino acids. Here the CDR3 reads CASSDKAGGYGYTF. CDR3 in DNA: TGTGCCAGCAGTGACAAGGCAGGAGGCTATGGCTACACCTTC.

A few counts support this clone. The CDR3 coding sequence is TGCAGCGTTTATGTAGATGGAAACACCATATATTTT. It yields the protein CSVYVDGNTIYF. This chain connects TRBV29-1 to TRBJ1-3; D is undetermined. Germline V gives CDR1 SQVTM, CDR2 ANQGSEA. The CDR3 runs to 12 residues. V lost 5 bases and J 3 bases, leaving 8 bases between the germline ends.

Remarks on this clone: Other DNA sequences in the same sample also yield this CDR3. Written as DNA, the CDR3 is TGTGCCAGTAGTGATACAGGGAATTCACCCCTCCACTTT. Protein product: CASSDTGNSPLHF. The chain joins TRBV19 to TRBJ1-6; D is possibly TRBD1 (6 bases). V dropped 5 bases and J dropped 7 bases, with 9 bases sitting between them. Germline V gives CDR1 LNHDA, CDR2 SQIVND (reference sequence). This CDR3 is built from 13 residues.

This clone was picked up one time. This chain links TRBV14 with TRBJ2-1, with 8 bases fitting TRBD2. Germline V lookup: CDR1 SGHDN, CDR2 FVKESK. The CDR3 length is 16 residues. V was pared by 0 bases and J by 6 bases, with 7 bases of the junction left unmatched. CDR3 amino acids: CASSQESGSWGNEQFF. Written as DNA, the CDR3 is TGTGCCAGCAGCCAAGAAAGCGGGAGTTGGGGCAATGAGCAGTTCTTC.

The V gene is TRBV27, the J gene TRBJ1-2; 8 bases are shared with TRBD1. The J segment lost 2 bases and the V segment lost 6 bases, leaving 2 bases of the junction unmatched. The CDR3 is made up of 13 amino acids. The germline gives CDR1 MNHEY, CDR2 SMNVEV (reference sequence). The CDR3 protein is CASRRTGNYGYTF. The DNA for the CDR3 is TGTGCCAGCAGACGGACAGGGAACTATGGCTACACCTTC.

In its sample, this clone was seen a few times. J is TRBJ2-5 and V is TRBV4-1; D is possibly TRBD1 (5 bases). Germline V gives CDR1 MGHRA, CDR2 YSYEKL. This CDR3 is 16 amino acids long. V gave up 1 base and J gave up 0 bases, with 12 bases separating them. The chain's CDR3 is CASSQVGRADQETQYF. CDR3 in DNA: TGCGCCAGCAGCCAAGTTGGCAGGGCAGACCAAGAGACCCAGTACTTC.